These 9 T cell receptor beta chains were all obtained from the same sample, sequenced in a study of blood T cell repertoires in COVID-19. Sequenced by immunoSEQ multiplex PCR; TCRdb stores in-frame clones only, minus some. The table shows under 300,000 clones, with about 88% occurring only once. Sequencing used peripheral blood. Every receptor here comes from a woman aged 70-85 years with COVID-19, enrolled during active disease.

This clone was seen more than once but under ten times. CDR3 sequence (DNA): TGTGCCAGCAGCCTACCTGGAGGCCTCTCTGGAAACACCATATATTTT. Translation: CASSLPGGLSGNTIYF. V usage is TRBV5-8 and J usage is TRBJ1-3; D uncertain. This CDR3 has 16 amino acids. CDR1 and CDR2 from the germline V gene are SGHTS and YDEGEE. The V gene lost 4 bases and the J gene lost 0 bases, with 14 bases spanning the gap.

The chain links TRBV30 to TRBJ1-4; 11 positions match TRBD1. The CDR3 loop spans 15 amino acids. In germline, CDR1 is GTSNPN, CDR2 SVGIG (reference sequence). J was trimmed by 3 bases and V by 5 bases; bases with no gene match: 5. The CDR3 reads CAWLGQGAPNEKLFF. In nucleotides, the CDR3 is TGTGCCTGGTTAGGACAGGGGGCTCCTAATGAAAAACTGTTTTTT.

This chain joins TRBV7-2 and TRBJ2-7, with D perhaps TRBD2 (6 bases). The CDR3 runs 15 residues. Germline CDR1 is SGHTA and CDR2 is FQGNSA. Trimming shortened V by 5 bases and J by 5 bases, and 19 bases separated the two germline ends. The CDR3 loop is CASSQEGGALNEQYF. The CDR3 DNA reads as TGTGCCAGCAGCCAAGAGGGCGGGGCTCTTAACGAGCAGTACTTC.

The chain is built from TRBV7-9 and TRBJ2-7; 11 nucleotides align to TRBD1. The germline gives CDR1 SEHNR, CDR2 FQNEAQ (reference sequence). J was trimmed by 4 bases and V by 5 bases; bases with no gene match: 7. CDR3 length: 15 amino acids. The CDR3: CASSGRTGGLYEQYF. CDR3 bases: TGTGCCAGCAGCGGGAGGACAGGGGGCCTGTACGAGCAGTACTTC.

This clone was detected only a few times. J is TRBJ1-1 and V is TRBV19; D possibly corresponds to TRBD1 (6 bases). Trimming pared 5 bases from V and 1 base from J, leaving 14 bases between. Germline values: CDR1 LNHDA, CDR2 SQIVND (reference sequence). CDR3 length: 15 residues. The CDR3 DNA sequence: TGTGCCAGTAGTCCATACAGGGTAGGGAACACTGAAGCTTTCTTT. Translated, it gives CASSPYRVGNTEAFF.

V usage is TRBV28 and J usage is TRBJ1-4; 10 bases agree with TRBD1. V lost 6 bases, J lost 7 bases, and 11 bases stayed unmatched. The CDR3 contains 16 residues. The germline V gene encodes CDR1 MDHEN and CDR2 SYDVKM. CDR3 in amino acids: CASRSPPRDRGEKLFF. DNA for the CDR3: TGTGCCAGCAGATCACCACCGAGGGACAGGGGTGAAAAACTGTTTTTT. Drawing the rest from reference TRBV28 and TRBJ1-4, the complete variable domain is DVKVTQSSRYLVKRTGEKVFLECVQDMDHENMFWYRQDPGLGLRLIYFSYDVKMKEKGDIPEGYSVSREKKERFSLILESASTNQTSMYLCASRSPPRDRGEKLFFGSGTQLSVL.

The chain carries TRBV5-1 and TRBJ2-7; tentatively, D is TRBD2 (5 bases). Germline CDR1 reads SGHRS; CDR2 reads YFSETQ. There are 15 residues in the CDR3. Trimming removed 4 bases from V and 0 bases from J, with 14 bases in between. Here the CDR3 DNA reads TGCGCCAGCAGCCCGGCCGGGATTTTCTCCTACGAGCAGTACTTC. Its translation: CASSPAGIFSYEQYF.

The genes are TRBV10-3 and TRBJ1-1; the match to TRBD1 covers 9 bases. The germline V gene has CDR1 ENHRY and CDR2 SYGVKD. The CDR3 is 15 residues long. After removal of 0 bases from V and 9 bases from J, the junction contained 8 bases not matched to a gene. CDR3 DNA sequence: TGTGCCATCAGTGAGTCCACCCTAGGACAGGGGCAAGCTTTCTTT. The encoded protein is CAISESTLGQGQAFF.

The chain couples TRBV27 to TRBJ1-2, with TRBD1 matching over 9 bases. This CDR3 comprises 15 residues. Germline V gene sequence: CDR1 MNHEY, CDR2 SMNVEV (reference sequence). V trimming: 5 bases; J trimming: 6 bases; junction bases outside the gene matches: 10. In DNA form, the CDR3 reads TGTGCCAGCAGTCCGATCGGACAGGGGAGGGATGGCTACACCTTC. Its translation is CASSPIGQGRDGYTF.